This T cell receptor (beta chain) derives from a study of response to subunit inactivated influenza vaccine. This CDR3 is built from 14 residues. Trimming shortened V by 6 bases and J by 5 bases, and 16 bases separated the two germline ends. This clonotype was counted only a few times. Its cognate antigen is unknown. TCRdb re-called the RT-PCR reads with MiXCR, one entry per CDR3 protein. The sample consists of roughly 700,000 distinct CDR3 sequences, roughly 13% of them appearing once. Findings and limits, study-wide: Seasonal influenza vaccination, on each occasion, was suggested by the authors to recruit few new T cells.

The chain employs TRBV12-3 or TRBV12-4 and TRBJ1-2; tentative D call: TRBD1 (6 bases). This clonotype originated in a man aged 50 to 60 who received an inactivated influenza vaccine. The sequencing here drew on PBMCs from blood, taken 14 days before vaccination. CDR3 protein: CASSTGQLVYGYTF. CDR3 DNA: TGTGCCAGCAGCACCGGACAGTTGGTTTATGGCTACACCTTC.